This T cell receptor (beta chain) was observed in a study of tumor-infiltrating lymphocytes in localized non-small cell lung cancer. Study-wide results and limits: No T-cell fraction difference was seen between IM1 and IM2 tumors.

In germline, CDR1 is SGHVS, CDR2 FQNEAQ. Trimming stripped 5 bases from V and 10 bases from J, with 29 bases between. The length of the CDR3 is 17 residues. Note on this clone: What it recognizes is unknown. Other nucleotide sequences from this sample produce the same CDR3.

Sequencing was performed with immunoSEQ multiplex PCR; in TCRdb, only in-frame clones are kept and a portion is missing. The data show around 14,000 clones, with roughly 79% seen just once and under 3% held by the top ten. Sequencing used lung tumor tissue. This receptor was obtained from a human donor with non-small cell lung cancer. The chain combines TRBV7-8 with TRBJ1-1; tentatively, D is TRBD1 (5 bases). CDR3 loop: CASSLRLGTDSKFSAFF. The CDR3 DNA sequence: TGTGCCAGCAGCCTGCGGCTTGGGACCGACTCGAAATTCTCAGCTTTCTTT.